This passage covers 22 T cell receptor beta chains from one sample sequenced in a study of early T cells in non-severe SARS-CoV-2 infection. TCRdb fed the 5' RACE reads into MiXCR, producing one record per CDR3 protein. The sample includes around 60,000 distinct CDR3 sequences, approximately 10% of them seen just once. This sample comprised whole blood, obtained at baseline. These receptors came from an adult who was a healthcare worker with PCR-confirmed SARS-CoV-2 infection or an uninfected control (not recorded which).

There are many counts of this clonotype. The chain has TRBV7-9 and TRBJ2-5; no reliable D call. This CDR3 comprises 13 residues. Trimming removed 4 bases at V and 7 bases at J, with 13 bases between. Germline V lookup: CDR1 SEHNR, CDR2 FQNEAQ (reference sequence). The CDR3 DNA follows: TGTGCCAGCAGCTCCCGAGCTACGCGGACCCAGTACTTC. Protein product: CASSSRATRTQYF.

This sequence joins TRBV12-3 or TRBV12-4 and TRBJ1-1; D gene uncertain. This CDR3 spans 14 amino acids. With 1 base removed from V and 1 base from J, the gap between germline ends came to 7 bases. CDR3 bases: TGTGCCAGCAGTTTAGGACGGGAGAACACTGAAGCTTTCTTT. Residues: CASSLGRENTEAFF.

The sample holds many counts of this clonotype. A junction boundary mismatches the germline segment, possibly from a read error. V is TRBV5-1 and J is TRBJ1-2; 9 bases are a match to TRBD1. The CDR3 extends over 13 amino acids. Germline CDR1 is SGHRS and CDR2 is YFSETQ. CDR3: CASSPGTGYGYTF. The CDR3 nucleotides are TGTGCCAGCAGTCCCGGGACAGGGTATGGCTACACCTTC.

The CDR3, as DNA: TGCAGTGCTAGAGAGGGAGGGGTCAATCAGCCCCAGCATTTT. Translated: CSAREGGVNQPQHF. The rearrangement uses TRBV20-1 and TRBJ1-5, with a possible D match to TRBD1 (5 bases). Trimming took 0 bases from V and 3 from J, leaving 9 bases between them. Germline loops: CDR1 DFQATT, CDR2 SNEGSKA (reference sequence). This CDR3 contains 14 residues.

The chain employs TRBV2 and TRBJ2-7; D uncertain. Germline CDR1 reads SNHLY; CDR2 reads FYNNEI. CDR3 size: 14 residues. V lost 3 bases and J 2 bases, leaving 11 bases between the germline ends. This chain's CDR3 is CASSDPIGTYEQYF. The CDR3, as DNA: TGTGCCAGCAGTGACCCGATAGGCACCTACGAGCAGTACTTC.

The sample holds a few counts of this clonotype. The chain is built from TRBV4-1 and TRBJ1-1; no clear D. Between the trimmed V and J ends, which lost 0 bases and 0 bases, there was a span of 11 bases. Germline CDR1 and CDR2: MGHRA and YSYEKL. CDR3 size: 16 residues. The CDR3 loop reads CASSQEPPRMNTEAFF. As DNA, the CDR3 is TGCGCCAGCAGCCAAGAGCCTCCGAGGATGAACACTGAAGCTTTCTTT.

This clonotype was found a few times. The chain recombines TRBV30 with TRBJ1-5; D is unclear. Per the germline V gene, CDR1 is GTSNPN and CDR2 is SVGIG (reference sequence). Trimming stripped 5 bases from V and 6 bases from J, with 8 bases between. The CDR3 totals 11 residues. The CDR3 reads CAWGVGQPQHF. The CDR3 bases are TGTGCCTGGGGGGTTGGTCAGCCCCAGCATTTT.

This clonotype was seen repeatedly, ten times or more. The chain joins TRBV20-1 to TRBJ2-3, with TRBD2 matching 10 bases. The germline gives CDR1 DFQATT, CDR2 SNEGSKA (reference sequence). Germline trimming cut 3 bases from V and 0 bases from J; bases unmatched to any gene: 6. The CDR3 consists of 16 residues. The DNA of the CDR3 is TGCAGTGCTAGTGTAGCGGGGGGACCTAGCACAGATACGCAGTATTTT. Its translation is CSASVAGGPSTDTQYF.

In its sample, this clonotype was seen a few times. The CDR3 DNA reads TGTGCCAGCAGCCGCGAAAATCAGCCCCAGCATTTT. Translating it yields CASSRENQPQHF. The V and J genes are TRBV7-2 and TRBJ1-5; D remains unclear. The CDR3 runs to 12 residues. The germline V and J ends were trimmed by 5 bases and 4 bases, with 6 bases remaining between them. The germline CDR1 and CDR2 sequences are SGHTA and FQGNSA.

CDR3 loop: CSAKSEGGYEQYF. The CDR3 region has the DNA TGCAGTGCTAAGTCGGAGGGGGGCTACGAGCAGTACTTC. V is TRBV20-1 and J is TRBJ2-7; either TRBD1 or TRBD2 may supply D (6 bases each). The CDR3 runs to 13 residues. V was shortened by 4 bases and J by 3 bases, with 13 bases between the two germline ends. Germline V gene lookup returns CDR1 DFQATT and CDR2 SNEGSKA (reference sequence).

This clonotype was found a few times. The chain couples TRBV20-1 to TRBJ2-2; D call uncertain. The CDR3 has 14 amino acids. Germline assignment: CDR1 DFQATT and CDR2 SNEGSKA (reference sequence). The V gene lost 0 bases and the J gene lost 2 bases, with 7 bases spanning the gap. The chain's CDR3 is CSARDRLNTGELFF. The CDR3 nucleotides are TGCAGTGCTAGAGATAGACTTAACACCGGGGAGCTGTTTTTT.

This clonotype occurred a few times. In DNA, the CDR3 is TGTGCCAGCAGCTTGGGCGTAAGACAGGGGGCTGGAGATACGCAGTATTTT. Amino acid sequence: CASSLGVRQGAGDTQYF. The chain uses TRBV5-5 and TRBJ2-3; 10 bases align to TRBD1. Losses at the gene ends were 0 bases for V and 5 bases for J; bases not matched to a gene: 9. CDR3 length: 17 amino acids. CDR1 is SGHKS, CDR2 YYEKEE, per germline (reference sequence).

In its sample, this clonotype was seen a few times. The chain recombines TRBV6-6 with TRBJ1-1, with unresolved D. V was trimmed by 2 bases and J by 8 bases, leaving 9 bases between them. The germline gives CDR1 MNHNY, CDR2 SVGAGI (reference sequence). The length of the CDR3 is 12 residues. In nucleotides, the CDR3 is TGTGCCAGCAGTTACCACGTGGAGGAAGCTTTCTTT. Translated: CASSYHVEEAFF.

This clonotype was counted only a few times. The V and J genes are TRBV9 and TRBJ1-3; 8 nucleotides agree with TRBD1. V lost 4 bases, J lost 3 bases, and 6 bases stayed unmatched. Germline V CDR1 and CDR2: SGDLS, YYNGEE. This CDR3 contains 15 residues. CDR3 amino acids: CASSPRTGSGNTIYF. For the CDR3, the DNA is TGTGCCAGCAGCCCCCGGACAGGGAGTGGAAACACCATATATTTT.

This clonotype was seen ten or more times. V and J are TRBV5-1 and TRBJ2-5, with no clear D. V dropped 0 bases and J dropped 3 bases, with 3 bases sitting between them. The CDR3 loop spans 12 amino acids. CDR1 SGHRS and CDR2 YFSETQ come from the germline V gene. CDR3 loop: CASSLGKETQYF. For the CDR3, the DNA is TGCGCCAGCAGCTTGGGGAAAGAGACCCAGTACTTC.

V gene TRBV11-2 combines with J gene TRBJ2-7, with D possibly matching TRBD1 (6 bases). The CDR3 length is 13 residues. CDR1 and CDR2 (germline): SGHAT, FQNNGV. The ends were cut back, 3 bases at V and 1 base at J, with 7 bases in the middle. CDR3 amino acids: CASSFDRSYEQYF. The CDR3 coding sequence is TGTGCCAGCAGCTTCGACAGGTCCTACGAGCAGTACTTC.

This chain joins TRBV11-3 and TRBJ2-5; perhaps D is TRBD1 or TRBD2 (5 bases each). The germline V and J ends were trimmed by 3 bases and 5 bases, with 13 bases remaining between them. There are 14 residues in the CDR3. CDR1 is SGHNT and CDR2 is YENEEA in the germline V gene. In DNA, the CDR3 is TGTGCCAGCAGCTTTGGTGGGGGAAGGGAGACCCAGTACTTC. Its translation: CASSFGGGRETQYF.

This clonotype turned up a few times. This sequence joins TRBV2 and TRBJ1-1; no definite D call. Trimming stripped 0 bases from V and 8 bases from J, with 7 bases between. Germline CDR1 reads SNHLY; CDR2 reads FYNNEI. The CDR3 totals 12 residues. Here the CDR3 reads CASSEARGEAFF. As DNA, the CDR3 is TGTGCCAGCAGTGAAGCGCGAGGAGAAGCTTTCTTT.

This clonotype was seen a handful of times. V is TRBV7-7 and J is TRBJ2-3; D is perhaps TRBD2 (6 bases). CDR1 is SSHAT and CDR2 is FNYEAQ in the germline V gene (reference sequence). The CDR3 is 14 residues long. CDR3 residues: CASGPGPATDTQYF. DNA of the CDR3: TGTGCTAGCGGCCCGGGGCCCGCCACAGATACGCAGTATTTT.

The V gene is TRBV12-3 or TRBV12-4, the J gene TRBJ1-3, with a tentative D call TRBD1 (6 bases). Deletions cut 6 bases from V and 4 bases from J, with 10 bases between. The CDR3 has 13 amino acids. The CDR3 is CASSPTGGNTIYF. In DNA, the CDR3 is TGTGCCAGCAGCCCGACAGGAGGAAACACCATATATTTT.

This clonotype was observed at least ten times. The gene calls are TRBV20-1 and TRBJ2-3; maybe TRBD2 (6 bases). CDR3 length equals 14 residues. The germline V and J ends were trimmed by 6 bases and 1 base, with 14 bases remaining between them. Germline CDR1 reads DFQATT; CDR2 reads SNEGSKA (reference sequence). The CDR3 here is CSAQPSARTDTQYF. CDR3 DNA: TGCAGTGCCCAACCTAGCGCCCGCACAGATACGCAGTATTTT.

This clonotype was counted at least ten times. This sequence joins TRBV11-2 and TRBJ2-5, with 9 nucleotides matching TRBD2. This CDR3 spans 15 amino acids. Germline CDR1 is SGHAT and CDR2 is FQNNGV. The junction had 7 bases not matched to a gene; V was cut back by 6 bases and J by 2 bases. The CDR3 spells CASSHSGGGQETQYF. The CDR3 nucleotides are TGTGCCAGCAGTCATAGCGGGGGCGGACAAGAGACCCAGTACTTC.